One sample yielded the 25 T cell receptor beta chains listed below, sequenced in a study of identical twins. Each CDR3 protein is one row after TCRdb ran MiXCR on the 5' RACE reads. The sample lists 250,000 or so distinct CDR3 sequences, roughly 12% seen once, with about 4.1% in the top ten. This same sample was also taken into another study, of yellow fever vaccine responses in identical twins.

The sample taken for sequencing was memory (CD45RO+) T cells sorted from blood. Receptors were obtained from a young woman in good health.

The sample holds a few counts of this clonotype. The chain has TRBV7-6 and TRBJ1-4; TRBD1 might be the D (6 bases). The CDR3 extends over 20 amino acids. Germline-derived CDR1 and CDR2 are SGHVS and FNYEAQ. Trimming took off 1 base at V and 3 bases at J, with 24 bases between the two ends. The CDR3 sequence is CASSLGASWGGAAPNEKLFF. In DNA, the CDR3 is TGTGCCAGCAGCTTAGGCGCCAGTTGGGGGGGCGCGGCCCCTAATGAAAAACTGTTTTTT.

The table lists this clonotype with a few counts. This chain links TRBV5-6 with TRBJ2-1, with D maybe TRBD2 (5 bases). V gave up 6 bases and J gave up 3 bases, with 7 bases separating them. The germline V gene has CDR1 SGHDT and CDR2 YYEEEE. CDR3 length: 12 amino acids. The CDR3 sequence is CASTRDYNEQFF. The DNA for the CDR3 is TGTGCCAGCACCCGGGACTACAATGAGCAGTTCTTC.

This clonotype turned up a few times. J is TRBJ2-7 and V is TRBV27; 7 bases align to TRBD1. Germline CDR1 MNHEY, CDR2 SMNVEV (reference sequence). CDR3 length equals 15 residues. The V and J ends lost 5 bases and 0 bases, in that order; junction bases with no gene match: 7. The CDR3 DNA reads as TGTGCCAGCAGTAAGCCGGGACAGAGCTCCTACGAGCAGTACTTC. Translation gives CASSKPGQSSYEQYF.

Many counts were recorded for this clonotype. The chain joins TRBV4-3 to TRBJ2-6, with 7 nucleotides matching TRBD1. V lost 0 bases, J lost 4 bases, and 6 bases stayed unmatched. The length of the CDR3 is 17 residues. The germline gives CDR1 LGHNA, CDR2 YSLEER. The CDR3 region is CASSQETGTVGANVLTF. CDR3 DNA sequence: TGCGCCAGCAGCCAAGAGACGGGGACAGTCGGGGCCAACGTCCTGACTTTC.

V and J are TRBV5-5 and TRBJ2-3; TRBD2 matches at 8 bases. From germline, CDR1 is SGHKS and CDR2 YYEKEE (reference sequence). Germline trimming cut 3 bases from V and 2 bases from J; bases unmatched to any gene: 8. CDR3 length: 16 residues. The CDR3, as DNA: TGTGCCAGCAGCTCAAGAGCGGGAGTTCCCACAGATACGCAGTATTTT. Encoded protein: CASSSRAGVPTDTQYF.

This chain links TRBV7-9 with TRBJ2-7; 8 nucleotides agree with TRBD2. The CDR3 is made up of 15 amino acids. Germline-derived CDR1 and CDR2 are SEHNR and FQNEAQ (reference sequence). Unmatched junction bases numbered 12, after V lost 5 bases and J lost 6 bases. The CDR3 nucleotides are TGTGCCAGCAGCCCCGCGGGAGGACGGGTCTTCGAGCAGTACTTC. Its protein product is CASSPAGGRVFEQYF.

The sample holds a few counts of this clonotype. CDR3 coding DNA: TGTGCCAGCAACCAACTAGAGTTTCAAGAGACCCAGTACTTC. Protein: CASNQLEFQETQYF. This sequence joins TRBV7-9 and TRBJ2-5, with a weak D call TRBD2 (5 bases). This CDR3 has 14 residues. Trimming took off 7 bases at V and 2 bases at J, with 14 bases between the two ends. Germline CDR1 and CDR2: SEHNR and FQNEAQ (reference sequence).

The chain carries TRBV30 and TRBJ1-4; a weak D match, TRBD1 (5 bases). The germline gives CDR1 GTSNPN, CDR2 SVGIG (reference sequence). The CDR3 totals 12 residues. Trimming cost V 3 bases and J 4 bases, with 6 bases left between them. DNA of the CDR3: TGTGCCTGGAGAGGGGATAATGAAAAACTGTTTTTT. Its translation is CAWRGDNEKLFF.

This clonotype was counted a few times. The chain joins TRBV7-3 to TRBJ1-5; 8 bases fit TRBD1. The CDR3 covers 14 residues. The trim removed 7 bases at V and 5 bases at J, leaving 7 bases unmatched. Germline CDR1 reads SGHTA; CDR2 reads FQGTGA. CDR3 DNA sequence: TGTGCCAGCATAGGACAGGGAGATTATCAGCCCCAGCATTTT. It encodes CASIGQGDYQPQHF.

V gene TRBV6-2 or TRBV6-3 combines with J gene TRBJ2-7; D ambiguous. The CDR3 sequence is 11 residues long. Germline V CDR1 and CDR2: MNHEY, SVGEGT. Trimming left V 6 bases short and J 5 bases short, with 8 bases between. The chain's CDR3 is CASRVGDEQYF. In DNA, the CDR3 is TGTGCCAGCAGGGTGGGTGACGAGCAGTACTTC.

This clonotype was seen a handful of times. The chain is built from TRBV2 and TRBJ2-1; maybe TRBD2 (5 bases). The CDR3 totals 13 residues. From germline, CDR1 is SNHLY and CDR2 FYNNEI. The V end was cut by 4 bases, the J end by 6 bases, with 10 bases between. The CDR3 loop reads CASSVDFLNEQFF. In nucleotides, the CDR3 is TGTGCCAGCAGTGTGGACTTCCTCAATGAGCAGTTCTTC.

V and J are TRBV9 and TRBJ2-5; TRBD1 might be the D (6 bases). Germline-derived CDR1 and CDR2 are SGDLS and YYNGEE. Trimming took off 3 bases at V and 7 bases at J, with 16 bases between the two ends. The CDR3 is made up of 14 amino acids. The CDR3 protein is CASSDSDSYGTQYF. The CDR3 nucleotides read TGTGCCAGCAGCGATTCGGACAGCTACGGGACCCAGTACTTC.

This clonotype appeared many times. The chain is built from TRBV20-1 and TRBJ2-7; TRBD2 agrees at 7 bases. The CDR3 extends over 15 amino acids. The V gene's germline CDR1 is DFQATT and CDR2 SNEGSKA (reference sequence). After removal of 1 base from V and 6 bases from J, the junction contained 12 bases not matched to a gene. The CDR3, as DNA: TGCAGTGCTAGAGGCGTTGGGGGGGATGCTTCCGAGCAGTACTTC. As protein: CSARGVGGDASEQYF.

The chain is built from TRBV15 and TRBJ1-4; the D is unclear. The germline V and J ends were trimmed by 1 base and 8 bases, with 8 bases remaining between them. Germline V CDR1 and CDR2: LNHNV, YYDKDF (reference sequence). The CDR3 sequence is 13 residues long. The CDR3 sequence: CATSRGFREKLFF. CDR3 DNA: TGTGCCACCAGCAGAGGTTTTAGGGAAAAACTGTTTTTT.

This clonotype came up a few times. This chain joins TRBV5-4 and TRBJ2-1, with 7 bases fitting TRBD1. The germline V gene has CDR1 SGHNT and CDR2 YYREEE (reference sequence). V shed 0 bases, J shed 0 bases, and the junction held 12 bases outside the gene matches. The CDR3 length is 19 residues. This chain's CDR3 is CASSLGTIPGQSSYNEQFF. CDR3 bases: TGTGCCAGCAGCTTGGGTACAATTCCGGGACAGAGCTCCTACAATGAGCAGTTCTTC.

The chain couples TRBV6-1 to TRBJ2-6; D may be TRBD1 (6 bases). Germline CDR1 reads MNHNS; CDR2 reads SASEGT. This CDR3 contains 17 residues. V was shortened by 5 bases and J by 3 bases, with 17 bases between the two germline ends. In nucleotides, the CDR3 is TGTGCCAGCAGTCAACAGGGTCGACTACTTGGGGCCAACGTCCTGACTTTC. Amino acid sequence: CASSQQGRLLGANVLTF.

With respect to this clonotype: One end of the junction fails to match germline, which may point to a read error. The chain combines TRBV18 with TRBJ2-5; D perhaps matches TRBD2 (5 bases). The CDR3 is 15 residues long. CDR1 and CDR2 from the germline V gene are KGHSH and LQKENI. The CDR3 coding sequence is TGTGCCAGCTCACCACCCTCTCGACTCGGGGAGACCCAGTGCTTC. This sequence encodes CASSPPSRLGETQCF.

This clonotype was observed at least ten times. The CDR3 sequence is CASSPTGGGEQFF. CDR3 sequence (DNA): TGCGCCAGCAGCCCTACCGGAGGGGGTGAGCAGTTCTTC. The chain combines TRBV4-3 with TRBJ2-1, with D possibly called TRBD1 or TRBD2 (6 bases each). The V gene lost 4 bases and the J gene lost 9 bases, with 13 bases spanning the gap. The CDR3 consists of 13 residues. Looked up from germline, CDR1 is LGHNA and CDR2 is YSLEER.

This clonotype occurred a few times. CDR3 nucleotides: TGCAGTGCTAGAGATCTGCTAGACCGGTACAATGAGCAGTTCTTC. Translated: CSARDLLDRYNEQFF. The V and J genes are TRBV20-1 and TRBJ2-1, with D unresolved. Trimming cost V 0 bases and J 4 bases, with 13 bases left between them. Germline loops: CDR1 DFQATT, CDR2 SNEGSKA (reference sequence). The CDR3 is 15 amino acids.

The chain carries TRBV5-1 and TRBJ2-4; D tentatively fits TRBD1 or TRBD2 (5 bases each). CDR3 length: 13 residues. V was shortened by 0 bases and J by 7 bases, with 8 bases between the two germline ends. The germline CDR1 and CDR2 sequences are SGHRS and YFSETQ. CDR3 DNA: TGCGCCAGCAGCTTGGGGGACCCGAACATTCAGTACTTC. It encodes CASSLGDPNIQYF.

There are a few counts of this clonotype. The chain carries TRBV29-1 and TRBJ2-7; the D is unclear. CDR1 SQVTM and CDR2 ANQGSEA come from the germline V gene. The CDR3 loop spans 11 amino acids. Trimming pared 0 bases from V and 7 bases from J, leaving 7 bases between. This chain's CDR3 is CSVEDRMEQYF. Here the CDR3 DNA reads TGCAGCGTTGAAGATCGCATGGAGCAGTACTTC.

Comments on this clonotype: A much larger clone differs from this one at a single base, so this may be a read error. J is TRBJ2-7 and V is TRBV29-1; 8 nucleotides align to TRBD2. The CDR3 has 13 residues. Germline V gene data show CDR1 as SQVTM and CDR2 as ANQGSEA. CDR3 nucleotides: TGCAGCGTTGGGCGTCGGGAGGGGGTCGAGCGGTACTTC. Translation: CSVGRREGVERYF.

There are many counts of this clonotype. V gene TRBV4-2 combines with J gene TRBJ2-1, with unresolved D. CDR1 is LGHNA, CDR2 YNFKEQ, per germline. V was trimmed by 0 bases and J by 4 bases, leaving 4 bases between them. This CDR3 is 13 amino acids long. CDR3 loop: CASSQEQYNEQFF. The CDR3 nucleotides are TGTGCCAGCAGCCAAGAACAGTACAATGAGCAGTTCTTC.

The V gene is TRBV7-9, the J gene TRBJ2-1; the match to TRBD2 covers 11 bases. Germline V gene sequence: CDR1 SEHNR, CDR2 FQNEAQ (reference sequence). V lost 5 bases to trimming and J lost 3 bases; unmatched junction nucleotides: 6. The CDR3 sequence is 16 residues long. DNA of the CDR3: TGTGCCAGCAGCCTGGGGACTAGCGGAAACTACAATGAGCAGTTCTTC. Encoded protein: CASSLGTSGNYNEQFF.

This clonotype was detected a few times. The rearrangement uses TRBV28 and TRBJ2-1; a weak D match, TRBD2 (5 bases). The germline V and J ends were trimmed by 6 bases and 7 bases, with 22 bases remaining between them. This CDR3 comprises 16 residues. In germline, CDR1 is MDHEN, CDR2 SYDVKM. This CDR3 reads CASRPGLAMPRNEQFF. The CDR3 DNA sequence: TGTGCCAGCAGGCCTGGGTTAGCGATGCCCCGGAATGAGCAGTTCTTC.